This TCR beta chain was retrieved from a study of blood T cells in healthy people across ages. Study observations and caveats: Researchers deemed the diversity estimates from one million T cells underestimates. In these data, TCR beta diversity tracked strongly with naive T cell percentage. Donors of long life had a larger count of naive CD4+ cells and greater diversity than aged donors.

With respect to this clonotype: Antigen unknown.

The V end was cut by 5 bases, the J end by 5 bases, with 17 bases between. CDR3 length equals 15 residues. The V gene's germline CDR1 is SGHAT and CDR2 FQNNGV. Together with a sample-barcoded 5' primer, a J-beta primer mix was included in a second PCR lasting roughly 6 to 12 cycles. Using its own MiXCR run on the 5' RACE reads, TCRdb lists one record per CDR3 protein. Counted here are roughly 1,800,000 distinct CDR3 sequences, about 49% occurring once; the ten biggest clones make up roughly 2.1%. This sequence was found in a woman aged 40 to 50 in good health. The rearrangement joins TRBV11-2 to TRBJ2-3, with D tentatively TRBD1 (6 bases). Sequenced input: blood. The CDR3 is CASSPDRQAGDTQYF. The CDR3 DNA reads TGTGCCAGCAGCCCAGACAGACAGGCGGGAGATACGCAGTATTTT.